This TCR beta chain was recovered during a study of CD8+CD57+ T cells in acquired aplastic anemia. Notes on the study in general: Patients did not significantly differ from controls in CD8+ Simpson's diversity.

About this clonotype: The antigen remains unidentified.

CDR3 length: 18 residues. With V trimmed by 6 bases and J by 1 base, 9 bases remained unmatched. All sequencing subjects had displayed CD8+CD57+ cell expansion on flow cytometry. All patients had severe acquired aplastic anemia. Blood samples were obtained from patients who had received no prior therapy. TCR beta VDJ and CDR3 profiles were obtained from a genomic DNA template. MiXCR, applied by TCRdb to the reads, yields one record per CDR3 protein. The data hold about 200,000 distinct CDR3 sequences, with about half observed a single time. What was sequenced was sorted CD4+, CD8+, or CD8+CD57+ T cells (not recorded which) from PBMCs. The origin of this receptor is a human donor with aplastic anemia. The chain joins TRBV12-3 or TRBV12-4 to TRBJ2-3, with 14 bases lining up with TRBD2. CDR3 nucleotides: TGTGCCAGCAGCGCCGGACTAGCGGGGGGTTCTGGCACAGATACGCAGTATTTT. Translating gives CASSAGLAGGSGTDTQYF.